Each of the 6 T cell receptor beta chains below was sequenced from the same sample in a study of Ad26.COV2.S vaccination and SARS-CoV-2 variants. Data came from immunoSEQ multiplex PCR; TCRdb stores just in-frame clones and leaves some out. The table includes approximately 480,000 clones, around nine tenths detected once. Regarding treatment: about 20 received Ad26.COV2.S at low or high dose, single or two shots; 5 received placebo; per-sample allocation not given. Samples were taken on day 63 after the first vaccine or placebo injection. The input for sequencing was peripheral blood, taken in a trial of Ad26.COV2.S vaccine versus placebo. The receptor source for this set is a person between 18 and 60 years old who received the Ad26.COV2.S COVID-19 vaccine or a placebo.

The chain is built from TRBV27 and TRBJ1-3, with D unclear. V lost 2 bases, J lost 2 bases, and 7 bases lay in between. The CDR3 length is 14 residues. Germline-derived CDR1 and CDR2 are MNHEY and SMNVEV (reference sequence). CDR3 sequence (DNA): TGTGCCAGCAGTTTAACACGGGCTGGAAACACCATATATTTT. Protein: CASSLTRAGNTIYF.

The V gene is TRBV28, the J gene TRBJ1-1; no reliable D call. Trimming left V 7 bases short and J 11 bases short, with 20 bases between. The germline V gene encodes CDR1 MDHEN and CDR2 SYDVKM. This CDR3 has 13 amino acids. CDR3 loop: CASTSNGYGWAFF. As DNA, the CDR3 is TGTGCCAGCACATCAAACGGCTACGGTTGGGCTTTCTTT.

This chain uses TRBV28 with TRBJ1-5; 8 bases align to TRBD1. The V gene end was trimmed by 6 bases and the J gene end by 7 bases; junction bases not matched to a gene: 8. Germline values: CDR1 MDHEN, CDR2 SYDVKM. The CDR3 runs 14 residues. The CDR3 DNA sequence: TGTGCCAGCAGGGTAACAGGGGGAGGACAGCCCCAGCATTTT. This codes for CASRVTGGGQPQHF.

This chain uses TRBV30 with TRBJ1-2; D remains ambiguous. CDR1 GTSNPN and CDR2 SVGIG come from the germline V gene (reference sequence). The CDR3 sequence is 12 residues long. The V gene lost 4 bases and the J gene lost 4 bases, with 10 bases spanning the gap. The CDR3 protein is CAWTPLSYGYTF. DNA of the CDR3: TGTGCCTGGACACCCCTTTCCTATGGCTACACCTTC. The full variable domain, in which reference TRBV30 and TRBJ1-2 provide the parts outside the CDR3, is SQTIHQWPATLVQPVGSPLSLECTVEGTSNPNLYWYRQAAGRGLQLLFYSVGIGQISSEVPQNLSASRPQDRQFILSSKKLLLSDSGFYLCAWTPLSYGYTFGSGTRLTVV.

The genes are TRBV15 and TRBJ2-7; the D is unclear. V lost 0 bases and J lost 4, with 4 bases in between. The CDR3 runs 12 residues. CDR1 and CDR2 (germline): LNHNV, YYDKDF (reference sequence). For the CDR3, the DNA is TGTGCCACCAGCAGAGATGGATACGAGCAGTACTTC. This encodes CATSRDGYEQYF.

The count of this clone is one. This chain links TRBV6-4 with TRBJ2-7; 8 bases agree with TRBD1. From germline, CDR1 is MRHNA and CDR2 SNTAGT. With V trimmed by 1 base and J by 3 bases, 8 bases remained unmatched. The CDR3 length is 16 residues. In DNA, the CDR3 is TGTGCCAGCAGTGACTTGCGGACAGGGTGTATCTACGAGCAGTACTTC. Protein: CASSDLRTGCIYEQYF.